Sequencing of this T cell receptor beta chain was carried out in a study of cytomegalovirus exposure and HLA in healthy donors (dated by TCRdb to the late 2010s). Background on the whole study: An earlier analysis of roughly 630 of the donors reported more than 250 Gb of sequence data and 100 million to 130 million unique TCR beta sequences from about 180 million T cells. Because of strong linkage in the cohort, five DR-DQ haplotypes were treated as single units for association and clustering. The study combined high-throughput TCR immunosequencing, statistical association of individual TCRs with disease status, and machine learning to predict cytomegalovirus infection status. Among a few hundred genotyped donors of the cohort, an average of approximately 250,000 unique TCR beta nucleotide sequences were sequenced per donor, roughly a sixth of them non-productive. In addition to the first cohort of around 670 subjects, a separate validation cohort of around 110 different subjects was used. Alongside the repertoire data, information on donor age, sex, ethnicity and CMV serostatus was compiled. Typing coverage varied by locus: about 620-630 donors for A, B, C, DRB1 and DQB1; roughly 510 for DQA1; 600 to 610 for DPA1; around 450 for DPB1. Every repertoire in the discovery cohort had been generated on one and the same sequencing platform. A later analysis re-analyzed previously published TCR beta repertoires from roughly 630 donors and added high-resolution HLA genotyping to study TCR occurrence patterns. In a later genetic analysis, genome-wide SNP genotypes for about three fifths of the roughly 670 donors were used, and that subset was treated as a discovery cohort. In an earlier analysis of roughly 600 of the donors, high-throughput TCR beta sequencing was used to judge whether each TCR beta V gene segment behaved as functional or pseudogenic. The later analysis used no new phenotypic data to find candidate immune exposures, relying instead on TCR beta sequences and their occurrence across donors. The genetic ancestry cluster associated with self-reported Caucasian donors included about 81% of the approximately 400 genotyped donors. Class I and class II HLA loci were covered by the typing at four-digit resolution. An early release covering roughly 600 HLA-typed donors comprised approximately 300 gigabases of sequencing data and some 79 million unique TCR sequences. The study used immunosequencing to profile the T cell repertoires of several hundred subjects and linked those repertoires to cytomegalovirus serostatus. The study aimed to test whether signatures of past pathogen exposure could be identified by cataloging public T cell receptors.

The cohort consisted of approximately 690 healthy bone marrow donors. Cohort members were all nominally healthy when sampled, although unrecorded immune exposures were likely present. The donor was CMV seronegative and belonged to the group of more than 300 seronegative cohort members. A peripheral blood sample was provided by each donor, and peripheral blood mononuclear cells were used for TCR beta sequencing. The Qiagen DNeasy Blood Extraction Kit was used to extract genomic DNA from the blood cell samples. On this clone itself: Its antigen is unknown. The input lacks base qualities; no much larger clone sits a single base away.

Summary of the overall study and its limitations: A later analysis associated about 16,000 TCR beta sequences with specific HLA alleles at a false discovery rate of 0.05. HLA typing was unavailable for some donors at each locus, so association tests used only the typed subset. In a later analysis, HLA-associated TCR beta chains showed more clonal expansion and lower generation probabilities than non-associated chains that were equally common. The cohort was sequenced for TCR beta chains only, and without alpha or paired-chain data the features that could be detected were limited. According to a later analysis, TCR association rates differed among HLA loci, with DRB1 alleles showing the most associated TCRs and HLA-C alleles showing the fewest. Several of the top co-occurrence clusters appeared to be linked to parvovirus B19, influenza, CMV and Epstein-Barr virus, according to a later analysis. A group of highly shared sequence variants was considered likely to be a technical artifact of the sequencing pipeline. V-gene and J-gene trimming of TCR beta chains was associated with a missense DCLRE1C variant in a later genetic analysis, and the association was replicated in an independent cohort. A further reported finding was that TCR beta sequences accurately predicted the HLA-A and HLA-B alleles for most subjects in the first cohort. When HLA alleles, especially DR and DQ, strongly co-occurred, TCR associations were difficult to assign to individual alleles. Some IMGT-functional V segments, including TRBV6-2 and TRBV6-3, could not be told apart with the 87-base-pair reads, so those segments were excluded. An earlier analysis of 587 of the donors showed that most TCR beta V segments appeared in productive rearrangements either about 90% or about 30% of the time, which broadly matched IMGT annotations. For the cohort, immune exposure information was limited to CMV serostatus. Sequencing depth was assumed to be roughly uniform across donors in the presence/absence analyses, though that assumption may not hold. Correlated functional status among segregating V segments might be attributable to linkage disequilibrium, but an unknown experimental factor could not be ruled out. The authors suggested that the approach could potentially be generalized to other disease states and immunological phenotypes. According to a later analysis, most CMV-associated TCR beta chains appeared to be HLA-restricted, and the HLA associations seemed to be driven largely by CMV exposure. In vitro tests confirmed that a few of the cytomegalovirus-associated TCR beta chains recognize cytomegalovirus antigens. In the study, around 150 TCR beta chains were listed as associated with cytomegalovirus. Over 15 rarely observed V segments, including chromosome 9 orphons, were excluded from the earlier analysis of a few hundred of the donors because counts were too low. The classifier was reported to diagnose cytomegalovirus status with high specificity and sensitivity in both the original cohort and the validation cohort. In a later genetic analysis, fewer N-insertions in productive TCRs were reported among donors in an Asian-associated ancestry cluster than the roughly 640-donor mean. While some public TCRs were present in many individuals, most TCR sequences turned up only very rarely across donors.

Looking up the germline V gene yields CDR1 SGHTA and CDR2 FQGNSA. V is shortened by 5 bases, J by 0 bases, and the region joining them spans 13 bases. The CDR3 has 16 amino acids, counting the end cysteine and phenylalanine. The entry retains the CDR3 DNA only, 48 bases that are in frame from base 1. Library preparation used the immunoSEQ multiplex PCR assay. For the multiplex PCR, a mixture combining 60 forward primers for TCR Vbeta segments and 13 reverse primers for TCR Jbeta segments was used. Amplification of the CDR3 region of rearranged TCR beta genes was performed with a multiplex PCR assay on genomic DNA. On the Illumina HiSeq System, the amplified TCR beta libraries were sequenced as 87-base-pair reads. The study's own analysis went as follows. A later analysis counted around 72 million unique TCR beta chains across the approximately 700 repertoires, and about 10 million of these chains were shared by at least two donors. Raw reads were error-corrected and collapsed into unique sequences by a nearest-neighbor algorithm in which closely related sequences were merged to remove PCR and sequencing errors. CDR3 sequences were aligned to IMGT reference sequences to assign V, D and J gene segments. Each retained sequence needed at least a six-nucleotide match to both a V gene segment and a J gene segment. Rearrangements were classified as productive when the CDR3 lacked stop codons and remained in frame with V and J, and all other rearrangements were classified as non-productive. CDR3 was defined according to IMGT convention as the region running from the second conserved V-encoded cysteine to the conserved J-encoded phenylalanine. In an earlier analysis of 500 to 650 of the donors, sequences lacking an unambiguous match to a single V gene segment were excluded. An earlier analysis of roughly 590 of the donors called V segments functional above 56.7% productive rearrangements and segregating when the between-donor standard deviation exceeded 5%. To diagnose cytomegalovirus status from the catalog of TCR beta chain sequences, a statistical classification framework was built. A later analysis assigned V and J genes by comparing TCR nucleotide sequences with IMGT/GENE-DB human TR gene sequences. In a later analysis, CDR3 sequences and most-parsimonious VDJ recombination scenarios were assigned using the TCRdist pipeline. In a later analysis, each TCR beta chain was defined by its CDR3 amino acid sequence together with its V-gene family, and reads without a unique V-gene family were excluded. To address suspected cross-contamination and a sequencing artifact, a later analysis removed some 620 highly shared, low-generation-probability nucleotide sequences. For each public chain, a later analysis derived a clonal expansion index from normalized ranks of inferred template counts within each repertoire. In a later analysis, generation probabilities were computed using a VDJ recombination model fitted to out-of-frame rearrangements, and the results were checked against IGoR. A later analysis scored TCR-TCR, TCR-HLA and TCR-CMV co-occurrence with hypergeometric tests, applying a repertoire-size bias correction to TCR pairs. False discovery rates were estimated in a later analysis by permuting HLA or CMV assignments 20 times. In a later analysis, co-occurring TCRs were grouped using DBSCAN, and TCRdist sequence similarity was added for clustering within HLA-allele-positive subsets. Repertoires with fewer than 30,000 or more than 120,000 public chains, plus five repertoires with anomalous nucleotide sharing, were excluded from co-occurrence clustering. TCRdb retrieved this table from immuneACCESS and kept in-frame rearrangements only. Not all clones are present; in checked studies, unresolved V genes account for under half, and no reason is known for the remainder. V and J calls and clone size are those listed in that table; D and trimming were worked out from the DNA. A total of approximately 140,000 clones appear in this sample, about 79% of them only once. Approximately 2.3% of the sample goes to the ten largest clones.

Sequencing was carried out using PBMCs. This chain is built from TRBV7-2 and TRBJ1-4; the D gene remains uncertain. This TCR came from a male donor in good health and CMV-seronegative. The DNA sequence follows: TGTGCCAGCAGCCGAAACCCCACTGCAACTAATGAAAAACTGTTTTTT. This yields the protein CASSRNPTATNEKLFF.